This T cell receptor (beta chain) was obtained from a study of shared clonotypes between healthy human individuals. This clone was found a few times. The antigen is unknown. The quantity of DNA used in unsorted PBMC replicate PCRs was approximately 320 ng, corresponding to tens of thousands of T cell genomes. Data came from immunoSEQ multiplex PCR; TCRdb stores just in-frame clones and leaves some out. The table has around 500,000 clones, roughly 83% seen once. Whole-study findings and limits: Clonotype sharing among the donors was expected to vary with sequencing depth.

Trimming cost V 4 bases and J 4 bases, with 11 bases left between them. The germline CDR1 and CDR2 sequences are MNHNS and SASEGT. The CDR3 loop spans 14 amino acids. This receptor was obtained from a middle-aged woman in good health. Some clones in this sample may be carry-over from other donors' samples. Sequencing was carried out using PBMCs. The chain has TRBV6-1 and TRBJ2-1; no reliable D call. CDR3 residues: CASSVSHNYNEQFF. CDR3 coding DNA: TGTGCCAGCAGTGTTAGTCATAATTACAATGAGCAGTTCTTC.